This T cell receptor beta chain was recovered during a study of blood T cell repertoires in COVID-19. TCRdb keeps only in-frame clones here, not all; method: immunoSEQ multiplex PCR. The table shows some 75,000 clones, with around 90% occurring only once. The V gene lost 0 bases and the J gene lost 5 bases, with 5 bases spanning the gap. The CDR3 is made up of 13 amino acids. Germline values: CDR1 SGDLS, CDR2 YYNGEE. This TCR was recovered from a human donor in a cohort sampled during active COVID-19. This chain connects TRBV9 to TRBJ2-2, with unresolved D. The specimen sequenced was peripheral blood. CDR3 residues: CASSVGPTGELFF. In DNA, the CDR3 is TGTGCCAGCAGCGTAGGGCCAACCGGGGAGCTGTTTTTT. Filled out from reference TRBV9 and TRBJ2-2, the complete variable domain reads DSGVTQTPKHLITATGQRVTLRCSPRSGDLSVYWYQQSLDQGLQFLIQYYNGEERAKGNILERFSAQQFPDLHSELNLSSLELGDSALYFCASSVGPTGELFFGEGSRLTVL.